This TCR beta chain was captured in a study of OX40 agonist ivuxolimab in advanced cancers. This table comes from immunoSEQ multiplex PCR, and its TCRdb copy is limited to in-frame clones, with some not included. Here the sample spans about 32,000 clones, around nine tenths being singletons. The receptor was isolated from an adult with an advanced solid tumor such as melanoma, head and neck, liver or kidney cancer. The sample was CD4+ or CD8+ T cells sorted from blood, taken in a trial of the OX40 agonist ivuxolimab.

For the CDR3, the DNA is TGTGCCAGCAGCGTCTCCGGCACAGACACAGATACGCAGTATTTT. Translating gives CASSVSGTDTDTQYF. The chain employs TRBV7-9 and TRBJ2-3; D ambiguous. The CDR3 sequence is 15 residues long. Germline values: CDR1 SEHNR, CDR2 FQNEAQ (reference sequence). Trimming took 5 bases from V and 2 from J, leaving 14 bases between them. Variable domain in full (rest from reference TRBV7-9 and TRBJ2-3): DTGVSQNPRHKITKRGQNVTFRCDPISEHNRLYWYRQTLGQGPEFLTYFQNEAQLEKSRLLSDRFSAERPKGSFSTLEIQRTEQGDSAMYLCASSVSGTDTDTQYFGPGTRLTVL.